Listed below are T cell receptor beta chains from one sample, sequenced in a study of blood T cell repertoires in COVID-19. The method was immunoSEQ multiplex PCR; TCRdb's version includes in-frame clones alone and lacks a portion of them. The sample yields fewer than 150,000 clones, 70% to 90% seen once. Sequenced material: peripheral blood. The origin of the receptors is a woman aged 50 to 65 with acute or convalescent COVID-19. Both conserved end residues are part of each CDR3. Fields, in order: clone size, J gene, D gene, V gene, CDR3 protein, CDR3 DNA. The D gene is left open where the match is weak. Clone size is not always given. Where it is, it says once, few, many or a class for expanded clones.

size: NA; J: TRBJ1-2; D: NA; V: TRBV27; CDR3: CASTLTLLQAIYGYTF; DNA: TGTGCCAGCACTCTTACCCTACTACAGGCTATCTATGGCTACACCTTC
size: NA; J: TRBJ2-1; D: NA; V: TRBV10-3; CDR3: CAISDGGGGSYNEQFF; DNA: TGTGCCATCAGTGATGGGGGAGGGGGATCCTACAATGAGCAGTTCTTC
size: NA; J: TRBJ2-5; D: TRBD1; V: TRBV5-6; CDR3: CASSPTTGGAETQYF; DNA: TGTGCCAGCAGCCCGACCACAGGGGGCGCGGAGACCCAGTACTTC
size: NA; J: TRBJ1-2; D: TRBD1; V: TRBV11-2; CDR3: CASSPQGADGYTF; DNA: TGTGCCAGCAGCCCACAGGGGGCGGATGGCTACACCTTC
size: NA; J: TRBJ2-3; D: NA; V: TRBV5-6; CDR3: CASSLAQGDTQYF; DNA: TGTGCCAGCAGCTTGGCCCAGGGAGATACGCAGTATTTT
size: NA; J: TRBJ1-1; D: NA; V: TRBV28; CDR3: CASSFPEAARGINTEAFF; DNA: TGTGCCAGCAGTTTCCCCGAAGCAGCCCGAGGGATAAACACTGAAGCTTTCTTT
size: few; J: TRBJ1-2; D: NA; V: TRBV28; CDR3: CASSLSRTYGYTF; DNA: TGTGCCAGCAGTTTATCCCGGACTTATGGCTACACCTTC
size: NA; J: TRBJ2-3; D: TRBD2; V: TRBV6-1; CDR3: CASSETLAGGTDTQYF; DNA: TGTGCCAGCAGTGAGACGTTGGCGGGGGGCACAGATACGCAGTATTTT
size: NA; J: TRBJ1-1; D: NA; V: TRBV19; CDR3: CASSMGQNTEAFF; DNA: TGTGCCAGTAGTATGGGACAGAACACTGAAGCTTTCTTT
size: NA; J: TRBJ2-7; D: NA; V: TRBV9; CDR3: CASSVDESYEQYF; DNA: TGTGCCAGCAGCGTAGACGAGTCCTACGAGCAGTACTTC
size: NA; J: TRBJ1-2; D: NA; V: TRBV28; CDR3: CASSGGSYYGYTF; DNA: TGTGCCAGCAGCGGAGGCAGCTACTATGGCTACACCTTC
size: NA; J: TRBJ2-7; D: NA; V: TRBV28; CDR3: CASRSGTTYEQYF; DNA: TGTGCCAGCAGATCCGGGACAACCTACGAGCAGTACTTC
size: once; J: TRBJ1-4; D: NA; V: TRBV19; CDR3: CATSEGFRDNEKLFF; DNA: TGTGCCACCTCGGAGGGATTTCGGGATAATGAAAAACTGTTTTTT
size: NA; J: TRBJ1-4; D: NA; V: TRBV10-3; CDR3: CAIRDGADEKLFF; DNA: TGTGCCATCAGGGATGGAGCGGATGAAAAACTGTTTTTT
size: NA; J: TRBJ1-2; D: TRBD1; V: TRBV28; CDR3: CASKGQLLYGYTF; DNA: TGTGCCAGCAAGGGACAGCTACTCTATGGCTACACCTTC
size: once; J: TRBJ1-3; D: NA; V: TRBV14; CDR3: CASSQVTKSGNTIYF; DNA: TGTGCCAGCAGCCAGGTCACAAAGTCTGGAAACACCATATATTTT
size: NA; J: TRBJ1-2; D: TRBD1; V: TRBV7-2; CDR3: CASSLGRWDRGQGYTF; DNA: TGTGCCAGCAGCTTGGGAAGGTGGGACAGGGGGCAAGGCTACACCTTC
size: NA; J: TRBJ1-5; D: NA; V: TRBV2; CDR3: CASSAQGPQPQHF; DNA: TGTGCCAGCAGTGCTCAGGGCCCGCAGCCCCAGCATTTT
size: once; J: TRBJ2-1; D: TRBD1; V: TRBV5-6; CDR3: CASSFGQGHNEQFF; DNA: TGTGCCAGCAGCTTCGGACAGGGCCACAATGAGCAGTTCTTC
size: NA; J: TRBJ2-1; D: NA; V: TRBV24-1; CDR3: CATSGPGANEQFF; DNA: TGTGCCACCAGTGGCCCAGGCGCCAATGAGCAGTTCTTC
size: NA; J: TRBJ1-1; D: TRBD1; V: TRBV6-5; CDR3: CASLQGVNTEAFF; DNA: TGTGCCAGTTTACAGGGGGTTAACACTGAAGCTTTCTTT
size: NA; J: TRBJ2-1; D: TRBD1; V: TRBV18; CDR3: CASSTGQHNEQFF; DNA: TGTGCCAGCTCAACGGGACAGCACAATGAGCAGTTCTTC
size: NA; J: TRBJ2-1; D: NA; V: TRBV7-9; CDR3: CATGQPQSNEQFF; DNA: TGTGCCACCGGACAGCCCCAGTCAAATGAGCAGTTCTTC
size: once; J: TRBJ2-7; D: NA; V: TRBV28; CDR3: CASRHGTLYEQYF; DNA: TGTGCCAGCAGGCATGGGACACTCTACGAGCAGTACTTC
size: NA; J: TRBJ2-1; D: TRBD2; V: TRBV5-4; CDR3: CASSSSSGRASREQFF; DNA: TGTGCCAGCAGCTCTTCTAGCGGGAGGGCCTCGAGAGAGCAGTTCTTC
size: NA; J: TRBJ1-2; D: TRBD1; V: TRBV2; CDR3: CASTRTGVNYGYTF; DNA: TGTGCCAGCACCCGGACAGGGGTTAACTATGGCTACACCTTC
size: NA; J: TRBJ1-2; D: NA; V: TRBV7-2; CDR3: CASSLSSTVNHGYTF; DNA: TGTGCCAGCAGCTTATCATCCACAGTTAACCATGGCTACACCTTC
size: NA; J: TRBJ2-7; D: NA; V: TRBV29-1; CDR3: CSVEVVGDYEQYF; DNA: TGCAGCGTTGAAGTTGTAGGGGACTACGAGCAGTACTTC
size: NA; J: TRBJ1-4; D: NA; V: TRBV9; CDR3: CASSAGWADEKLFF; DNA: TGTGCCAGCAGCGCGGGATGGGCGGATGAAAAACTGTTTTTT
size: NA; J: TRBJ2-7; D: TRBD1; V: TRBV5-1; CDR3: CASSLEGAREQYF; DNA: TGCGCCAGCAGCTTAGAGGGGGCCAGGGAGCAGTACTTC
size: NA; J: TRBJ2-7; D: NA; V: TRBV7-3; CDR3: CASSLITDSEQYF; DNA: TGTGCCAGCAGCTTAATCACAGACAGTGAGCAGTACTTC
size: NA; J: TRBJ1-2; D: TRBD1; V: TRBV19; CDR3: CASSISGGYGYTF; DNA: TGTGCCAGTAGTATATCAGGGGGCTATGGCTACACCTTC
size: NA; J: TRBJ1-6; D: NA; V: TRBV4-1; CDR3: CASSQGQNDRGGGSPLHF; DNA: TGCGCCAGCAGCCAAGGGCAGAATGATAGGGGAGGGGGATCACCCCTCCACTTT
size: NA; J: TRBJ1-4; D: NA; V: TRBV27; CDR3: CASSLDQGREKLFF; DNA: TGTGCCAGCAGTTTAGACCAGGGGAGAGAAAAACTGTTTTTT
size: NA; J: TRBJ2-3; D: TRBD1; V: TRBV5-1; CDR3: CASSLHRDRAVGLTDTQYF; DNA: TGCGCCAGCAGCCTTCACCGGGACAGGGCTGTAGGATTAACAGATACGCAGTATTTT
size: NA; J: TRBJ2-2; D: NA; V: TRBV9; CDR3: CASSVGGRGTGELFF; DNA: TGTGCCAGCAGCGTTGGAGGGAGAGGGACCGGGGAGCTGTTTTTT
size: NA; J: TRBJ2-5; D: TRBD2; V: TRBV30; CDR3: CAWSSSGRETQYF; DNA: TGTGCCTGGAGTTCTAGCGGGCGGGAGACCCAGTACTTC
size: NA; J: TRBJ1-6; D: TRBD1; V: TRBV19; CDR3: CASSIAPGQGHSPLHF; DNA: TGTGCCAGTAGTATAGCCCCGGGACAGGGACATTCACCCCTCCACTTT
size: NA; J: TRBJ1-3; D: TRBD1; V: TRBV3-1/TRBV3-2; CDR3: CASSLQGAEGNTIYF; DNA: TGTGCCAGCAGCTTACAGGGGGCAGAAGGAAACACCATATATTTT
size: NA; J: TRBJ2-7; D: TRBD2; V: TRBV28; CDR3: CASNSGGNYEQYF; DNA: TGTGCCAGCAACAGCGGGGGGAACTACGAGCAGTACTTC
size: NA; J: TRBJ2-7; D: TRBD2; V: TRBV15; CDR3: CATSRLRLAGVSEQYF; DNA: TGTGCCACCAGCAGATTAAGACTAGCGGGAGTATCCGAGCAGTACTTC
size: NA; J: TRBJ2-1; D: TRBD2; V: TRBV7-2; CDR3: CASREGLAINNEQFF; DNA: TGTGCCAGCAGGGAGGGACTAGCGATCAACAATGAGCAGTTCTTC
size: NA; J: TRBJ2-5; D: NA; V: TRBV6-1; CDR3: CASSEGVETQYF; DNA: TGTGCCAGCAGTGAGGGCGTAGAGACCCAGTACTTC
size: few; J: TRBJ2-7; D: NA; V: TRBV6-2/TRBV6-3; CDR3: CASSTSSYEQYF; DNA: TGTGCCAGCAGCACGAGCTCCTACGAGCAGTACTTC
size: NA; J: TRBJ2-3; D: TRBD2; V: TRBV4-3; CDR3: CASSQEAGTSPTDTQYF; DNA: TGCGCCAGCAGCCAAGAAGCCGGGACTAGCCCCACAGATACGCAGTATTTT
size: NA; J: TRBJ2-1; D: NA; V: TRBV7-9; CDR3: CASSLRGEQFF; DNA: TGTGCCAGCAGCTTACGAGGTGAGCAGTTCTTC
size: NA; J: TRBJ2-7; D: NA; V: TRBV18; CDR3: CASSPPSAQGREQYF; DNA: TGTGCCAGCTCACCACCATCCGCCCAGGGCCGCGAGCAGTACTTC